This T cell receptor beta chain was identified in a study of blood T cell repertoires in COVID-19. Study as a whole: Samples taken during acute and convalescent COVID-19 were collected in the United States, Italy and Spain. In each case, the material was cDNA or gDNA derived from T cells, B-cell-depleted T cells, or PBMCs.

Germline V gene lookup returns CDR1 LNHDA and CDR2 SQIVND (reference sequence). V was pared by 6 bases and J by 3 bases, with 2 bases of the junction left unmatched. The CDR3 contains 14 residues. Sequencing used immunoSEQ multiplex PCR; TCRdb keeps in-frame clones, though not all of them. The sample lists about 270,000 clones, about 89% occurring once. The chain couples TRBV19 to TRBJ1-5, with 10 bases lining up with TRBD1. The sample taken for sequencing was peripheral blood. The clonotype comes from a man in his forties or fifties with active or convalescent COVID-19. CDR3 amino acids: CASSGTGDNQPQHF. In DNA form, the CDR3 reads TGTGCCAGTAGCGGGACAGGGGACAATCAGCCCCAGCATTTT.